The 25 T cell receptor beta chains below were found in one sample sequenced in a study of blood T cell repertoires in COVID-19. Assay: immunoSEQ multiplex PCR; the TCRdb copy retains only in-frame clones and omits some. The sample includes around 180,000 clones, around 83% of them seen just once. The sample was peripheral blood. These receptors all come from a human donor in a cohort sampled during active COVID-19.

This chain connects TRBV27 to TRBJ2-1; 7 nucleotides align to TRBD1. Germline V gives CDR1 MNHEY, CDR2 SMNVEV (reference sequence). Unmatched junction bases numbered 12, after V lost 5 bases and J lost 5 bases. The CDR3 contains 16 residues. The CDR3 DNA follows: TGTGCCAGCAGTCCCGGGACAGCCGAGGCCCACAATGAGCAGTTCTTC. This encodes CASSPGTAEAHNEQFF.

The CDR3 here is CASSPREDEQYF. The CDR3 DNA reads TGTGCCAGCTCACCCCGGGAAGACGAGCAGTACTTC. This chain links TRBV18 with TRBJ2-7; TRBD2 might be the D (5 bases). CDR3 length equals 12 residues. Germline V lookup: CDR1 KGHSH, CDR2 LQKENI. V lost 3 bases, J lost 5 bases, and 8 bases lay in between.

The chain joins TRBV11-2 to TRBJ2-5, with 11 positions matching TRBD2. CDR1 is SGHAT and CDR2 is FQNNGV in the germline V gene. The trim removed 7 bases at V and 4 bases at J, leaving 8 bases unmatched. The CDR3 sequence is 15 residues long. CDR3 in amino acids: CASTVNSGRVETQYF. DNA for the CDR3: TGTGCCAGCACCGTCAATAGCGGGAGGGTAGAGACCCAGTACTTC. Together with reference TRBV11-2 and TRBJ2-5, the CDR3 gives the full variable domain: EAGVAQSPRYKIIEKRQSVAFWCNPISGHATLYWYQQILGQGPKLLIQFQNNGVVDDSQLPKDRFSAERLKGVDSTLKIQPAKLEDSAVYLCASTVNSGRVETQYFGPGTRLLVL.

CDR3 protein: CASSFTGGAYNEQFF. The CDR3 DNA follows: TGTGCCAGCAGCTTCACAGGGGGGGCCTACAATGAGCAGTTCTTC. V gene TRBV5-6 combines with J gene TRBJ2-1, with D tentatively TRBD1 (8 bases). Germline V gene sequence: CDR1 SGHDT, CDR2 YYEEEE. Trimming removed 2 bases from V and 2 bases from J, with 11 bases in between. The CDR3 sequence is 15 residues long.

This clone was detected a few times. The rearrangement links TRBV7-2 to TRBJ2-1, with D tentatively TRBD2 (5 bases). Per germline, CDR1 SGHTA and CDR2 FQGNSA. V lost 1 base to trimming and J lost 9 bases, with 10 bases between them. This CDR3 spans 13 amino acids. The CDR3 DNA is TGTGCCAGCAGCTTAGTCCTGGCGGGTGAGCAGTTCTTC. It codes for CASSLVLAGEQFF.

This chain uses TRBV7-2 with TRBJ2-1, with D perhaps matching TRBD2 (7 bases). CDR1 and CDR2 from the germline V gene are SGHTA and FQGNSA. This CDR3 is built from 16 residues. The V and J ends lost 3 bases and 9 bases respectively, with 21 bases between them. CDR3: CASSLEWGGYSGEQFF. The CDR3 DNA reads TGTGCCAGCAGCTTGGAGTGGGGGGGCTATTCGGGTGAGCAGTTCTTC.

The chain is built from TRBV7-6 and TRBJ2-7, with 7 bases that match TRBD1. The length of the CDR3 is 14 residues. The germline CDR1 and CDR2 sequences are SGHVS and FNYEAQ. V lost 5 bases, J lost 0 bases, and 4 bases stayed unmatched. The CDR3 protein is CASSPGDSSYEQYF. CDR3 sequence (DNA): TGTGCCAGCAGCCCCGGGGACAGCTCCTACGAGCAGTACTTC. The whole variable domain, filled in from reference TRBV7-6 and TRBJ2-7, reads GAGVSQSPRYKVTKRGQDVALRCDPISGHVSLYWYRQALGQGPEFLTYFNYEAQQDKSGLPNDRFSAERPEGSISTLTIQRTEQRDSAMYRCASSPGDSSYEQYFGPGTRLTVT.

The chain recombines TRBV7-2 with TRBJ2-5; 9 nucleotides line up with TRBD1. This CDR3 region has 15 residues. The trim removed 4 bases at V and 2 bases at J, leaving 5 bases unmatched. Germline loops: CDR1 SGHTA, CDR2 FQGNSA. CDR3 sequence reads: CASSSGTGRQETQYF. The CDR3 region has the DNA TGTGCCAGCAGCTCCGGGACAGGGCGGCAAGAGACCCAGTACTTC.

The rearrangement joins TRBV18 to TRBJ2-7; TRBD1 might be the D (6 bases). The V and J ends lost 6 bases and 0 bases respectively, with 15 bases between them. CDR3 length: 15 amino acids. From germline, CDR1 is KGHSH and CDR2 LQKENI. CDR3 protein: CASSPGTLNSYEQYF. CDR3 in DNA: TGTGCCAGCTCCCCCGGGACACTCAACTCCTACGAGCAGTACTTC.

Here the CDR3 DNA reads TGTGCCAGCAGGGCACTGCAGGGTAACTATGGCTACACCTTC. It codes for CASRALQGNYGYTF. J is TRBJ1-2 and V is TRBV28, with a possible D match to TRBD1 (5 bases). The germline V gene has CDR1 MDHEN and CDR2 SYDVKM. This CDR3 is built from 14 residues. V was pared by 6 bases and J by 1 base, with 12 bases between.

The chain combines TRBV11-2 with TRBJ2-2; a possible D gene is TRBD2 (5 bases). V gave up 0 bases and J gave up 2 bases, with 7 bases separating them. The CDR3 is 15 residues long. Germline-derived CDR1 and CDR2 are SGHAT and FQNNGV. CDR3 DNA sequence: TGTGCCAGCAGCTTAGAGGGAGCTAACACCGGGGAGCTGTTTTTT. Protein product: CASSLEGANTGELFF.

The chain links TRBV7-9 to TRBJ2-1; 7 nucleotides line up with TRBD1. Trimming took 2 bases from V and 6 from J; bases not matched to a gene: 16. CDR1 is SEHNR and CDR2 is FQNEAQ in the germline V gene (reference sequence). CDR3 length: 18 amino acids. CDR3 residues: CASSLPIRQGDPINEQFF. Written as DNA, the CDR3 is TGTGCCAGCAGCTTACCTATCCGACAGGGTGATCCGATCAATGAGCAGTTCTTC.

The chain couples TRBV5-1 to TRBJ2-3; D is unresolved. The V end lost 2 bases, the J end lost 0 bases, and 10 bases lay between the germline ends. The CDR3 runs 15 residues. Germline CDR1 is SGHRS and CDR2 is YFSETQ. The CDR3 loop reads CASSFGDRSTDTQYF. CDR3 DNA sequence: TGCGCCAGCAGCTTCGGAGATCGAAGCACAGATACGCAGTATTTT. The variable domain in full, with the rest retrieved from reference TRBV5-1 and TRBJ2-3, is KAGVTQTPRYLIKTRGQQVTLSCSPISGHRSVSWYQQTPGQGLQFLFEYFSETQRNKGNFPGRFSGRQFSNSRSEMNVSTLELGDSALYLCASSFGDRSTDTQYFGPGTRLTVL.

CDR3 nucleotide sequence: TGTGCCAGTAGTTCGCCCCCGGGACAGGACTACAATGAGCAGTTCTTC. Protein: CASSSPPGQDYNEQFF. The rearrangement links TRBV19 to TRBJ2-1; TRBD1 aligns across 8 bases. The ends lost 5 bases at V and 3 bases at J; junction bases unmatched: 9. This CDR3 is 16 amino acids long. Germline V gene sequence: CDR1 LNHDA, CDR2 SQIVND (reference sequence).

The chain joins TRBV14 to TRBJ1-3; D uncertain. Trimming removed 2 bases at V and 0 bases at J, with 8 bases between. Germline-derived CDR1 and CDR2 are SGHDN and FVKESK. The CDR3 totals 15 residues. CDR3 bases: TGTGCCAGCAGCCAAACTCCTGCCTCTGGAAACACCATATATTTT. Translation gives CASSQTPASGNTIYF.

The V gene is TRBV28, the J gene TRBJ2-4; 15 bases match TRBD2. The CDR3 loop spans 20 amino acids. Trimming at V came to 5 bases and at J to 0 bases, leaving 11 bases not matched to a gene. The germline gives CDR1 MDHEN, CDR2 SYDVKM. The CDR3 DNA reads as TGTGCCAGCAGTCCTTTTGGACTAGCGGGAGGGCCTCTAGCCAAAAACATTCAGTACTTC. Its protein product is CASSPFGLAGGPLAKNIQYF.

CDR3 protein: CASSQTPGTEAFF. The CDR3 nucleotides are TGCGCCAGCAGCCAGACACCCGGAACTGAAGCTTTCTTT. The chain has TRBV5-1 and TRBJ1-1; D remains ambiguous. The length of the CDR3 is 13 residues. Germline V lookup: CDR1 SGHRS, CDR2 YFSETQ. V gave up 4 bases and J gave up 5 bases, with 12 bases separating them.

The CDR3 DNA reads TGTGCCAGTGAGGCAGGGGTAATCTCTGGGGCCAACGTCCTGACTTTC. Protein product: CASEAGVISGANVLTF. The chain employs TRBV19 and TRBJ2-6, with a tentative D call TRBD1 (6 bases). V was cut by 8 bases and J by 0 bases, with 14 bases left in between. The CDR3 contains 16 residues. Germline CDR1 is LNHDA and CDR2 is SQIVND (reference sequence).

The V gene is TRBV6-1, the J gene TRBJ1-2; D is perhaps TRBD1 (5 bases). This CDR3 spans 14 amino acids. Trimming removed 3 bases at V and 5 bases at J, with 13 bases between. Germline V CDR1 and CDR2: MNHNS, SASEGT. CDR3 bases: TGTGCCAGCAGTGAGGTTGGACGGGGGTATGGCTACACCTTC. It translates to CASSEVGRGYGYTF.

The rearrangement joins TRBV6-6 to TRBJ1-1, with D possibly TRBD1 on 5 matching bases. The germline V gene encodes CDR1 MNHNY and CDR2 SVGAGI (reference sequence). CDR3 length equals 12 residues. Trimming left V 6 bases short and J 4 bases short, with 9 bases between. Here the CDR3 DNA reads TGTGCCAGCAGCCCAGGGTCCACTGAAGCTTTCTTT. This codes for CASSPGSTEAFF.

This sequence joins TRBV3-1 (or the pseudogene TRBV3-2) and TRBJ2-7, with a tentative D call TRBD2 (5 bases). Trimming removed 0 bases at V and 2 bases at J, with 8 bases between. Germline CDR1 is LGHDT and CDR2 is YNNKEL (reference sequence). The CDR3 runs 14 residues. The CDR3 DNA follows: TGTGCCAGCAGCCAAGAAAGGCGGGCCTACGAGCAGTACTTC. Protein product: CASSQERRAYEQYF.

This clone has just one count. The V call is TRBV6-5, the J call TRBJ2-5; the D is unclear. Trimming took off 0 bases at V and 2 bases at J, with 10 bases between the two ends. CDR1 is MNHEY, CDR2 SVGAGI, per germline. This CDR3 spans 15 amino acids. As DNA, the CDR3 is TGTGCCAGCAGTTACTCCGGCAGGCCTCAAGAGACCCAGTACTTC. This gives the protein CASSYSGRPQETQYF.

The V gene is TRBV6-2 or TRBV6-3, the J gene TRBJ2-1; weak D call: TRBD1 (6 bases). The germline CDR1 and CDR2 sequences are MNHEY and SVGEGT. V was clipped by 5 bases and J by 0 bases, with 14 bases between them. CDR3 length equals 16 residues. CDR3 bases: TGTGCCAGCAGTAAAGACAGGCCGAGCTCCTACAATGAGCAGTTCTTC. It yields the protein CASSKDRPSSYNEQFF.

This chain joins TRBV5-5 and TRBJ2-1; 14 nucleotides match TRBD2. The CDR3 covers 18 residues. The ends lost 0 bases at V and 2 bases at J; junction bases unmatched: 4. Germline V CDR1 and CDR2: SGHKS, YYEKEE (reference sequence). CDR3 coding DNA: TGTGCCAGCAGCTTGGAGGGACTAGCGGGAGTCACCTACAATGAGCAGTTCTTC. Translated, it gives CASSLEGLAGVTYNEQFF. The full variable domain, rest sourced from reference TRBV5-5 and TRBJ2-1, is DAGVTQSPTHLIKTRGQQVTLRCSPISGHKSVSWYQQVLGQGPQFIFQYYEKEERGRGNFPDRFSARQFPNYSSELNVNALLLGDSALYLCASSLEGLAGVTYNEQFFGPGTRLTVL.

The chain combines TRBV28 with TRBJ2-3; TRBD1 aligns across 11 bases. The trim removed 5 bases at V and 1 base at J, leaving 11 bases unmatched. The CDR3 is 18 amino acids. Germline lookup yields CDR1 MDHEN and CDR2 SYDVKM. This chain's CDR3 is CASSPRDRGVGGTDTQYF. The CDR3 DNA reads as TGTGCCAGCAGTCCCCGGGACAGGGGGGTGGGAGGCACAGATACGCAGTATTTT. The whole variable domain, filled in from reference TRBV28 and TRBJ2-3, reads DVKVTQSSRYLVKRTGEKVFLECVQDMDHENMFWYRQDPGLGLRLIYFSYDVKMKEKGDIPEGYSVSREKKERFSLILESASTNQTSMYLCASSPRDRGVGGTDTQYFGPGTRLTVL.